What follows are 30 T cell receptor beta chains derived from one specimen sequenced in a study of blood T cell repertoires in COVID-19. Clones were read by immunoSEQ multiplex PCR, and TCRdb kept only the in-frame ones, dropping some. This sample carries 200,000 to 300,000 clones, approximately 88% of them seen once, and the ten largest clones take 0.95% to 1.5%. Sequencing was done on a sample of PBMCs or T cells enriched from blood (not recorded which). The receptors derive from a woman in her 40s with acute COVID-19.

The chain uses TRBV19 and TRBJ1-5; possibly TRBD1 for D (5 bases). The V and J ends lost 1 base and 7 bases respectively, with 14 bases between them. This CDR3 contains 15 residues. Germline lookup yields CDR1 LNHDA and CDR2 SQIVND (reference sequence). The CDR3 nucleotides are TGTGCCAGTAGTATAGCGGGCAGGGCTGGCCAGCCCCAGCATTTT. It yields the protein CASSIAGRAGQPQHF.

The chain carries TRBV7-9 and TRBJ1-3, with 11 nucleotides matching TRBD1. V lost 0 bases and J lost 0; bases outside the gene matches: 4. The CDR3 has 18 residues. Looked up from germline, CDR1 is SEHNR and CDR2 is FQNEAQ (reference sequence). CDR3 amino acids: CASSLAPDRGPSGNTIYF. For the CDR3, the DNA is TGTGCCAGCAGCTTAGCGCCGGACAGGGGGCCCTCTGGAAACACCATATATTTT.

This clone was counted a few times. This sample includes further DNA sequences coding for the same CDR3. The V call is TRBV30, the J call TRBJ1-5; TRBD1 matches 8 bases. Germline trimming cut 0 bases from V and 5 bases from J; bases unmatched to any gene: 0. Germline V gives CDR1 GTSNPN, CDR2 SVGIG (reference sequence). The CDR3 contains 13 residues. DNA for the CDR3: TGTGCCTGGAGTGTACAGGGGGATCAGCCCCAGCATTTT. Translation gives CAWSVQGDQPQHF.

The CDR3 DNA is TGTGCCAGCAGCAAGCCGTTAGCGGAAGGGAACACCGGGGAGCTGTTTTTT. Protein: CASSKPLAEGNTGELFF. The chain employs TRBV7-9 and TRBJ2-2; TRBD2 is a possible D gene (6 bases). Germline CDR1 is SEHNR and CDR2 is FQNEAQ (reference sequence). V lost 5 bases, J lost 1 base, and 17 bases lay in between. There are 17 residues in the CDR3.

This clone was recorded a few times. CDR3: CASSSDRNSNQPQHF. CDR3 nucleotides: TGTGCCAGCTCATCGGACAGGAATAGCAATCAGCCCCAGCATTTT. This sequence joins TRBV18 and TRBJ1-5; 7 bases align to TRBD1. Germline CDR1 and CDR2: KGHSH and LQKENI. V was clipped by 5 bases and J by 0 bases; unmatched bases: 4. This CDR3 contains 15 residues.

CDR3 amino acids: CASSPGQGDYGYTF. CDR3 bases: TGTGCCAGTAGTCCTGGACAGGGGGACTATGGCTACACCTTC. The V call is TRBV19, the J call TRBJ1-2; the match to TRBD1 covers 10 bases. Germline trimming cut 5 bases from V and 3 bases from J; bases unmatched to any gene: 3. Germline-derived CDR1 and CDR2 are LNHDA and SQIVND (reference sequence). The CDR3 is made up of 14 amino acids.

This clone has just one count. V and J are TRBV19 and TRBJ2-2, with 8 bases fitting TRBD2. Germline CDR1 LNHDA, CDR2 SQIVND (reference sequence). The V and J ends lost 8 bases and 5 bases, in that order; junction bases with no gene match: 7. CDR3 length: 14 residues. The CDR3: CASSREGVTGELFF. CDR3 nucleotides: TGTGCCAGTTCTCGGGAGGGGGTAACCGGGGAGCTGTTTTTT.

The CDR3 reads CASSLIGGEASDTQYF. DNA for the CDR3: TGTGCCAGCAGCTTAATAGGCGGAGAGGCGTCAGATACGCAGTATTTT. J is TRBJ2-3 and V is TRBV7-3, with D unclear. The germline V and J ends were trimmed by 1 base and 4 bases, with 15 bases remaining between them. Looked up from germline, CDR1 is SGHTA and CDR2 is FQGTGA. CDR3 size: 16 residues.

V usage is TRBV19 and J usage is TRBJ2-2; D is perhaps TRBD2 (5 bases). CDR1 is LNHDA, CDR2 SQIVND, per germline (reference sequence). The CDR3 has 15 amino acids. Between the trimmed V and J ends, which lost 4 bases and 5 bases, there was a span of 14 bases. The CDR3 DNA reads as TGTGCCAGTAGTAGGGAGTGGGAGTCGACCGGGGAGCTGTTTTTT. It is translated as CASSREWESTGELFF.

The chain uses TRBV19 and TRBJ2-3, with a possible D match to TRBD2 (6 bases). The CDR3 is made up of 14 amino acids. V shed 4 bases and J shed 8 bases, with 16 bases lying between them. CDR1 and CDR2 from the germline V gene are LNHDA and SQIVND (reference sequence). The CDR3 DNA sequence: TGTGCCAGTAGTACCCTGGCGGGAACGATTACGCAGTATTTT. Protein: CASSTLAGTITQYF.

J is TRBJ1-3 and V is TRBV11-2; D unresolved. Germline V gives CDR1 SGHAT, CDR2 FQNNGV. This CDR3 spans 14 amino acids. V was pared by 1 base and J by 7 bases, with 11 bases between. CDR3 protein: CASSLVRILNTIYF. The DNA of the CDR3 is TGTGCCAGCAGCTTAGTCAGGATACTGAACACCATATATTTT.

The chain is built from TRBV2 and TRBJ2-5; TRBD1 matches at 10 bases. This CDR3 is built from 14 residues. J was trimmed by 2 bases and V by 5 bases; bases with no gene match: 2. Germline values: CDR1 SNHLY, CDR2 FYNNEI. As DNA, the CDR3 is TGTGCCAGCAGTACGGACAGGGGGCAAGAGACCCAGTACTTC. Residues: CASSTDRGQETQYF.

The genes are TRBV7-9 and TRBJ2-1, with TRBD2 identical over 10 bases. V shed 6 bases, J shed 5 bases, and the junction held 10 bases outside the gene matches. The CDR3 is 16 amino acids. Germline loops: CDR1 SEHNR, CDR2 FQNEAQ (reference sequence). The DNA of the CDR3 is TGTGCCAGCAGTCGAGCTAGCGGGAGTAACGACAATGAGCAGTTCTTC. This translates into CASSRASGSNDNEQFF.

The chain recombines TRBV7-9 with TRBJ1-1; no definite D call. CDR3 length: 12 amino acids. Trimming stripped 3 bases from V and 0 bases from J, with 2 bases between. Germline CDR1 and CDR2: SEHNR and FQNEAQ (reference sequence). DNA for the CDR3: TGTGCCAGCAGCTTCGTGAACACTGAAGCTTTCTTT. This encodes CASSFVNTEAFF.

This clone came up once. CDR3 coding DNA: TGTGCCAGCAGTTTATCGTGGACAGAAAACTATGGCTACACCTTC. Translation: CASSLSWTENYGYTF. The chain employs TRBV27 and TRBJ1-2; tentatively, D is TRBD1 (6 bases). V lost 0 bases to trimming and J lost 2 bases, with 10 bases between them. Looked up from germline, CDR1 is MNHEY and CDR2 is SMNVEV (reference sequence). There are 15 residues in the CDR3.

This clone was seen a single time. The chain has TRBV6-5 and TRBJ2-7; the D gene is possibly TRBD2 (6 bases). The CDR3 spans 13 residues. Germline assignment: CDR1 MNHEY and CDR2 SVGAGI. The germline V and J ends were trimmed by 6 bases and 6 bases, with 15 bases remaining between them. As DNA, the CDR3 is TGTGCCAGCAGCCCCAGAGGGAGGCTCGAGCAGTACGTC. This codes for CASSPRGRLEQYV.

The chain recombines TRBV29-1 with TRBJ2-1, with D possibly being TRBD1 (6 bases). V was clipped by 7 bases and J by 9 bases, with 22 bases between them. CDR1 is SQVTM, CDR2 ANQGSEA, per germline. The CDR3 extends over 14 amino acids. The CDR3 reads CSATGTSLGAEQFF. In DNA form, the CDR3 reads TGCAGCGCCACAGGGACCTCGCTCGGGGCTGAGCAGTTCTTC.

In nucleotides, the CDR3 is TGCGCCAGCACCGGAATCTTGGAGTCCGATACGCAGTATTTT. This translates into CASTGILESDTQYF. This chain connects TRBV10-1 to TRBJ2-3; no definite D call. There are 14 residues in the CDR3. V lost 7 bases and J 6 bases, leaving 17 bases between the germline ends. The germline V gene has CDR1 WNHNN and CDR2 SYGVQD (reference sequence).

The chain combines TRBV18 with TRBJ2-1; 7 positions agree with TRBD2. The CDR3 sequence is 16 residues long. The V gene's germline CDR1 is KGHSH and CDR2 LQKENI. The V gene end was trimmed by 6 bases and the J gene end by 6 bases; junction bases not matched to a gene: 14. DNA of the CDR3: TGTGCCAGCTCGGGATCAACCGGGACTATCCTCAATGAGCAGTTCTTC. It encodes CASSGSTGTILNEQFF.

CDR3 in amino acids: CASSPREQDTGELFF. CDR3 coding DNA: TGTGCCAGCTCACCCCGGGAGCAGGACACCGGGGAGCTGTTTTTT. This chain uses TRBV18 with TRBJ2-2; possibly TRBD2 for D (6 bases). CDR3 length equals 15 residues. Germline CDR1 is KGHSH and CDR2 is LQKENI. V shed 3 bases and J shed 3 bases, with 11 bases lying between them.

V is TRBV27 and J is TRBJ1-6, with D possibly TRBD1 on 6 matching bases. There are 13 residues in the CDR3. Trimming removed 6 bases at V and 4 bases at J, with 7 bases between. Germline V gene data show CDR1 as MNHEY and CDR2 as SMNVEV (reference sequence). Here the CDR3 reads CASRDSYNSPLHF. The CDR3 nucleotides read TGTGCCAGCAGGGACAGTTATAATTCACCCCTCCACTTT.

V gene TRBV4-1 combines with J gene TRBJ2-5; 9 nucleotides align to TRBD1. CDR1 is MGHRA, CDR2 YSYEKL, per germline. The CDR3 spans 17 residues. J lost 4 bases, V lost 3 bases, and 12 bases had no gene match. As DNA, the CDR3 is TGCGCCAGCAGCCAGGGATGGGACAGGGCTGTCAGAGAGACCCAGTACTTC. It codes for CASSQGWDRAVRETQYF.

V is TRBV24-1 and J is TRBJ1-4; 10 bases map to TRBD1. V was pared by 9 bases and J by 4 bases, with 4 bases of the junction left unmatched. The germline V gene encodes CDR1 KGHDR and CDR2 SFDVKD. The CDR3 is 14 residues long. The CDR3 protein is CATSTGGLNEKLFF. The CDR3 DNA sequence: TGTGCCACCTCGACAGGGGGCCTTAATGAAAAACTGTTTTTT.

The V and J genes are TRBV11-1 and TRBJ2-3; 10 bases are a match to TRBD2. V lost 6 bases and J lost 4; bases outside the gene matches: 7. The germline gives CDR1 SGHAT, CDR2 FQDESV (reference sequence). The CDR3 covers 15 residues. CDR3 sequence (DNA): TGTGCCAGCAGATATAGCGGGAGGACTGCAGATACGCAGTATTTT. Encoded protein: CASRYSGRTADTQYF.

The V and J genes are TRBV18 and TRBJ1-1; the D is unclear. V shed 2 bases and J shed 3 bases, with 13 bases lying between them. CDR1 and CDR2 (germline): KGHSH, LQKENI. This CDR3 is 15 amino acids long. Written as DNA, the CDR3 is TGTGCCAGCTCACCAGGGTCGCGGGCAGACACTGAAGCTTTCTTT. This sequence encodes CASSPGSRADTEAFF.

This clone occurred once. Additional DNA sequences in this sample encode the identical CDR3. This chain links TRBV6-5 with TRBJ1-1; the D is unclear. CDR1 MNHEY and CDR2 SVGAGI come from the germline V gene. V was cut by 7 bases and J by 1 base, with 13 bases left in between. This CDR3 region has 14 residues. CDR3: CASTLRGGNTEAFF. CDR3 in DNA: TGTGCCAGCACCCTCCGAGGAGGGAACACTGAAGCTTTCTTT.

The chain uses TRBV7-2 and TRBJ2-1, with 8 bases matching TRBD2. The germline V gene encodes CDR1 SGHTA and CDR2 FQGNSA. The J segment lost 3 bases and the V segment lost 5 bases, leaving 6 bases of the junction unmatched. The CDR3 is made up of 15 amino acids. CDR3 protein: CASSPTLAGYNEQFF. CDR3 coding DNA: TGTGCCAGCAGCCCGACCCTAGCGGGCTACAATGAGCAGTTCTTC.

CDR3 loop: CASSQVSNQPQHF. The DNA for the CDR3 is TGCGCCAGCAGCCAAGTATCCAATCAGCCCCAGCATTTT. The chain has TRBV4-1 and TRBJ1-5; D ambiguous. From germline, CDR1 is MGHRA and CDR2 YSYEKL. Trimming left V 1 base short and J 3 bases short, with 4 bases between. The CDR3 covers 13 residues.

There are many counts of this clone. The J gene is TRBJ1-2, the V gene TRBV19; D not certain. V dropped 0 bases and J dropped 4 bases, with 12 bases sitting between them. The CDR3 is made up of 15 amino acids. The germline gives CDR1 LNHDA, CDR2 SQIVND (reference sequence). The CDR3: CASSIDPTSGYGYTF. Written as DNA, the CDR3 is TGTGCCAGTAGTATAGACCCCACATCGGGCTATGGCTACACCTTC.

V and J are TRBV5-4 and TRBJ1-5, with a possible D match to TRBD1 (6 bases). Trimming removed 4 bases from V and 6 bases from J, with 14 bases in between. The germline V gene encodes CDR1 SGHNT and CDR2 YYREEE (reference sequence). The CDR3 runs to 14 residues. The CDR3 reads CASSPGGEGQPQHF. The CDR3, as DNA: TGTGCCAGCAGCCCGGGGGGCGAGGGTCAGCCCCAGCATTTT.